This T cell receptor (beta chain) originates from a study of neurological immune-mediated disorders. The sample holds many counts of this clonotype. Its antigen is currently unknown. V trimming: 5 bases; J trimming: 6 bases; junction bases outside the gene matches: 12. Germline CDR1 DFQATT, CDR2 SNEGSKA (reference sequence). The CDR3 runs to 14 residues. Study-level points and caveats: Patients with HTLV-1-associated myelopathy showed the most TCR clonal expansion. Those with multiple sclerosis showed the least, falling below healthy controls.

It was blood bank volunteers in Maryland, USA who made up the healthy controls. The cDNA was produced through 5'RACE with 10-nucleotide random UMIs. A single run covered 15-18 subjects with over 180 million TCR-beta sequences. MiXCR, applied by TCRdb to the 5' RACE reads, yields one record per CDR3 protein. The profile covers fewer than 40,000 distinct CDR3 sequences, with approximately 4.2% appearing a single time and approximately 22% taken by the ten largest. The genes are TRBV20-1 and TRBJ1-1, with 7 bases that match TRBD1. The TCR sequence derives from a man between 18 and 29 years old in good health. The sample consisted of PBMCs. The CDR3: CSAPRPGQRAEAFF. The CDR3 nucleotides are TGCAGTGCTCCTCGACCGGGACAGAGGGCTGAAGCTTTCTTT.